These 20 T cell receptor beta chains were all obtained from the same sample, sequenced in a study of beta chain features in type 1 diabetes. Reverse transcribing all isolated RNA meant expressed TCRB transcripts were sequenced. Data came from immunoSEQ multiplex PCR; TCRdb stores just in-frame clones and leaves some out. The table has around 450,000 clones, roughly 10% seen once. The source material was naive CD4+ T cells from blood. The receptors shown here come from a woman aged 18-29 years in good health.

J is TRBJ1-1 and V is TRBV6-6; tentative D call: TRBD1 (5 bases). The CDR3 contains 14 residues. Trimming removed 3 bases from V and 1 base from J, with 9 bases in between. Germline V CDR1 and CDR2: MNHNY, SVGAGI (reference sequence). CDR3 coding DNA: TGTGCCAGCAGTTATGACAGAAAGAACACTGAAGCTTTCTTT. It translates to CASSYDRKNTEAFF.

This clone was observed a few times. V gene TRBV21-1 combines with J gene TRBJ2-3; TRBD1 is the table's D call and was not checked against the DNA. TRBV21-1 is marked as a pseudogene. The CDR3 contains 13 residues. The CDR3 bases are TGTGCCAGCAGCGGACAGGGTGAAGATACGCAGTATTTT. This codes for CASSGQGEDTQYF.

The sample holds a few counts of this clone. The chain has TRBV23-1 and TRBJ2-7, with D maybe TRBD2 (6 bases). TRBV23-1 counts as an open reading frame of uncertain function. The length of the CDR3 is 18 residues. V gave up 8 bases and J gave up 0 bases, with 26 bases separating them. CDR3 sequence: CASGPKGGGTQGSYEQYV. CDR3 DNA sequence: TGCGCCAGCGGTCCCAAAGGAGGAGGGACCCAGGGCTCCTACGAGCAGTACGTC.

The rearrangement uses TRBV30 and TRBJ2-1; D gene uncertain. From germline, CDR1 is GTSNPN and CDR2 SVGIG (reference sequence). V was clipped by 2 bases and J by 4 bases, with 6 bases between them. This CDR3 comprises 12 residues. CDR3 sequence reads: CAWSPPYNEQFF. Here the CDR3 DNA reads TGTGCCTGGAGTCCTCCTTACAATGAGCAGTTCTTC.

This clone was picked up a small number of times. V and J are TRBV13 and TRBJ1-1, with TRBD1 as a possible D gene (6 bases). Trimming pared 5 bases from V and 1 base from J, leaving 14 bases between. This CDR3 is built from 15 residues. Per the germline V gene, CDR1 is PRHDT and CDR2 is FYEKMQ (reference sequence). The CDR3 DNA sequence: TGTGCCAGCAGCCCATTAGACAGGAGGAACACTGAAGCTTTCTTT. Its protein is CASSPLDRRNTEAFF. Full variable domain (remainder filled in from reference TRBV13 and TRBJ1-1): AAGVIQSPRHLIKEKRETATLKCYPIPRHDTVYWYQQGPGQDPQFLISFYEKMQSDKGSIPDRFSAQQFSDYHSELNMSSLELGDSALYFCASSPLDRRNTEAFFGQGTRLTVV.

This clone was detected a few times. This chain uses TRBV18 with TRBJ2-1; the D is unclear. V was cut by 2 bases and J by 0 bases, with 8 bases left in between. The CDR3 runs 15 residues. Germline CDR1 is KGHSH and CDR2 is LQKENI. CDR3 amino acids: CASSPSLYSYNEQFF. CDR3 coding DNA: TGTGCCAGCTCACCATCGCTCTACTCCTACAATGAGCAGTTCTTC.

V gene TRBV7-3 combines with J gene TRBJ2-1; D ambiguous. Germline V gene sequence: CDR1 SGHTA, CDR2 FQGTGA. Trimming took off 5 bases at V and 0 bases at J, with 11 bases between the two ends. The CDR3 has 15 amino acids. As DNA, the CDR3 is TGTGCCAGCAGCCCCGGGCCCAGCTCCTACAATGAGCAGTTCTTC. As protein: CASSPGPSSYNEQFF.

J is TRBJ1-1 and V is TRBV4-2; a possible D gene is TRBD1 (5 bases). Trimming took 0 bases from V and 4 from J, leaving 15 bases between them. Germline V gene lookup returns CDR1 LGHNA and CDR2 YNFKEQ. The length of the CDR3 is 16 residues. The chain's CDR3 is CASSQEGLGVVTEAFF. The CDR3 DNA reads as TGTGCCAGCAGCCAAGAGGGGCTAGGGGTAGTCACTGAAGCTTTCTTT.

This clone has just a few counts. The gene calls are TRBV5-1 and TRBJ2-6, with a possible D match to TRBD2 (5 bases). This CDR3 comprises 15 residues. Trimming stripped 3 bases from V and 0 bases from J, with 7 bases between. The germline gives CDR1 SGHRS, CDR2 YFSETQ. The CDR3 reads CASSSGNSGANVLTF. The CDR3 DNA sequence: TGCGCCAGCAGCTCGGGGAACTCTGGGGCCAACGTCCTGACTTTC.

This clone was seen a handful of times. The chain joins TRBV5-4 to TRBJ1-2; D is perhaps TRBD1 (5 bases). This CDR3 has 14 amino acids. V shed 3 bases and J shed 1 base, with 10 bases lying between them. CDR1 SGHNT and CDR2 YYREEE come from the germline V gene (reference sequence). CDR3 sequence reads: CASSWETVNYGYTF. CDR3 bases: TGTGCCAGCAGCTGGGAGACAGTTAACTATGGCTACACCTTC.

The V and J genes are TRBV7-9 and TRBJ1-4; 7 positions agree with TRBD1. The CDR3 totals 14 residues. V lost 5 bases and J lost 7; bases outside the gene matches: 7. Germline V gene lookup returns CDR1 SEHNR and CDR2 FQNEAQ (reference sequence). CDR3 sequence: CASSDDREGEKLFF. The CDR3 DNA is TGTGCCAGCAGCGACGACAGGGAGGGTGAAAAACTGTTTTTT.

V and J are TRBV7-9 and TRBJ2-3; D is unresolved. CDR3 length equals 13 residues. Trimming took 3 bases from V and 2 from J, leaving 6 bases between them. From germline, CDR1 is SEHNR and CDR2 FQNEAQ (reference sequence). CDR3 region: CASSFVSTDTQYF. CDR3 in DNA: TGTGCCAGCAGCTTTGTGTCCACAGATACGCAGTATTTT.

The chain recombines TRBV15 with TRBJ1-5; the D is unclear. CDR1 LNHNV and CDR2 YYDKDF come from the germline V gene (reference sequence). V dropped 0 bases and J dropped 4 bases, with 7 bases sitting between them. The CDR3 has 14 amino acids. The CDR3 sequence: CATSRDSGNQPQHF. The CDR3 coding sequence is TGTGCCACCAGCAGAGATAGCGGGAATCAGCCCCAGCATTTT.

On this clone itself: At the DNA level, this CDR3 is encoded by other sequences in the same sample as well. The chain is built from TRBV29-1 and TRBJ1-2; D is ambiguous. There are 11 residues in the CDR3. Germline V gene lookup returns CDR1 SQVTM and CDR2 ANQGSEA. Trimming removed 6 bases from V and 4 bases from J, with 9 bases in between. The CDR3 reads CSVDGFYGYTF. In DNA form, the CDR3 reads TGCAGCGTCGACGGGTTCTATGGCTACACCTTC.

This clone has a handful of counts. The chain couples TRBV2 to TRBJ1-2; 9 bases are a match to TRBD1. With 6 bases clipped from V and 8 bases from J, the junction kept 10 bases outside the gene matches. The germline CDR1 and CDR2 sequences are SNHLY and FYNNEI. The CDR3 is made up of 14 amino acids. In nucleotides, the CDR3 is TGTGCCAGCAGAGATACAGGGGGCCCCATGGGCTACACCTTC. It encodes CASRDTGGPMGYTF.

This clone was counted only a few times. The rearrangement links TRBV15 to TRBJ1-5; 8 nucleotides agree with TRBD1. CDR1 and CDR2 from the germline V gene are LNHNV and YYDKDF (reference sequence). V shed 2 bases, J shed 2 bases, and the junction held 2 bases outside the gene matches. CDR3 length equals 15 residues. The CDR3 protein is CATSRKDRGNQPQHF. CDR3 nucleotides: TGTGCCACCAGCAGAAAGGACAGGGGCAATCAGCCCCAGCATTTT.

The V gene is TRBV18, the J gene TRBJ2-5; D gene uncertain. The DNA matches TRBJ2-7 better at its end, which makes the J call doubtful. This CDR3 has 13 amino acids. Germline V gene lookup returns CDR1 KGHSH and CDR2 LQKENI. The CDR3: CASSPSQTYEQYF. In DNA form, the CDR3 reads TGTGCCAGCTCACCAAGCCAGACCTACGAGCAGTACTTC.

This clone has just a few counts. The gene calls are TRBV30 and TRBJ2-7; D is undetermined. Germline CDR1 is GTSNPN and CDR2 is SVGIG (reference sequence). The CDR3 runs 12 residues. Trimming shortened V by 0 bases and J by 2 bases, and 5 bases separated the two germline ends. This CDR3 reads CAWSVRPYEQYF. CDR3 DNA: TGTGCCTGGAGTGTACGTCCCTACGAGCAGTACTTC.

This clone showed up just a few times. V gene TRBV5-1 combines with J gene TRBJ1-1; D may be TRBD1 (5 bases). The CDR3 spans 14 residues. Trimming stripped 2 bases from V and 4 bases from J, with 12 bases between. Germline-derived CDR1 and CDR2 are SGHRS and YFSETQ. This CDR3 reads CASSLRGDVTEAFF. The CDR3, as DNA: TGCGCCAGCAGCTTAAGGGGAGATGTCACTGAAGCTTTCTTT.

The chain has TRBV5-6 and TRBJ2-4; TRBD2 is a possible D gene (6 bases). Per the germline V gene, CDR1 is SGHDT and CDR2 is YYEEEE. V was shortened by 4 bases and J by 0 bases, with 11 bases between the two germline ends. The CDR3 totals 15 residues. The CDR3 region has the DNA TGTGCCAGCAGCACCTGGGGACTAGCCAAAAACATTCAGTACTTC. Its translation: CASSTWGLAKNIQYF.